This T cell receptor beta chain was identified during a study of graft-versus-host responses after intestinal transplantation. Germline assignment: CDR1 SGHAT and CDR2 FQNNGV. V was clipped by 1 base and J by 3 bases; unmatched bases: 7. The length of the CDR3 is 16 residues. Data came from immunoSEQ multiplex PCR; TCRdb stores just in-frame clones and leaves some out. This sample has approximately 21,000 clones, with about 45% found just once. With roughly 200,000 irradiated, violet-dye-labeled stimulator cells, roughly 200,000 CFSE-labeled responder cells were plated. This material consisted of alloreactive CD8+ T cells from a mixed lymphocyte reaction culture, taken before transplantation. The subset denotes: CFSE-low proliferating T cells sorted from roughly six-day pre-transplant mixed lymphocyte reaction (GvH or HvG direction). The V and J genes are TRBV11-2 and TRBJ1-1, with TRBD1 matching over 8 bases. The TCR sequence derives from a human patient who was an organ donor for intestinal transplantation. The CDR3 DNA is TGTGCCAGCAGCTTAGTCCTGCAGGGGGCGGACACTGAAGCTTTCTTT. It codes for CASSLVLQGADTEAFF. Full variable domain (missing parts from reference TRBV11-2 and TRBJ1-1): EAGVAQSPRYKIIEKRQSVAFWCNPISGHATLYWYQQILGQGPKLLIQFQNNGVVDDSQLPKDRFSAERLKGVDSTLKIQPAKLEDSAVYLCASSLVLQGADTEAFFGQGTRLTVV.